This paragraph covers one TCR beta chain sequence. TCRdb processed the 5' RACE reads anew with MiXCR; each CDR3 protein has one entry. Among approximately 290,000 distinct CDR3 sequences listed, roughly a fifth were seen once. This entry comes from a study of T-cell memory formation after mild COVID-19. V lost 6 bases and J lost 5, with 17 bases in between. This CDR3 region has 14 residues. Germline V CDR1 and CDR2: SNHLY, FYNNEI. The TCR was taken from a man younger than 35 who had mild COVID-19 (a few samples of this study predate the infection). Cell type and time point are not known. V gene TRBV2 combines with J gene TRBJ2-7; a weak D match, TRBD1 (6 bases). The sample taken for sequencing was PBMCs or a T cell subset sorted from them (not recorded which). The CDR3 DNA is TGTGCCAGCAGGGGGGCCAGGGGATTAAACGAGCAGTACTTC. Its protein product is CASRGARGLNEQYF.